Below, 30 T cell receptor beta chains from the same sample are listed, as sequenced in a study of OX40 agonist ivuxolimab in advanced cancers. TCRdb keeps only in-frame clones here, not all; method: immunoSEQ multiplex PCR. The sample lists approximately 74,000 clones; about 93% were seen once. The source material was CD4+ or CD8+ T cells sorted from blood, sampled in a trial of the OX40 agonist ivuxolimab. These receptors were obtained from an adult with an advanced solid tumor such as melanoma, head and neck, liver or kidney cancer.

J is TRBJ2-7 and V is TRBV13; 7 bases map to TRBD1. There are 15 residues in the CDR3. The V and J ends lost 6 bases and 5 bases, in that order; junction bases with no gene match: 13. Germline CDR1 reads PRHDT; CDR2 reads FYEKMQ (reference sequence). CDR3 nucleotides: TGTGCCAGCAGTCACAGACGGGGACAGCGACACGAGCAGTACTTC. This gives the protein CASSHRRGQRHEQYF.

The CDR3 region is CASSYSTPSWGYTF. The DNA of the CDR3 is TGTGCCAGCAGTTACTCGACCCCCTCTTGGGGCTACACCTTC. The chain employs TRBV6-6 and TRBJ1-2; D remains ambiguous. Trimming took off 0 bases at V and 8 bases at J, with 13 bases between the two ends. CDR1 MNHNY and CDR2 SVGAGI come from the germline V gene (reference sequence). This CDR3 has 14 amino acids.

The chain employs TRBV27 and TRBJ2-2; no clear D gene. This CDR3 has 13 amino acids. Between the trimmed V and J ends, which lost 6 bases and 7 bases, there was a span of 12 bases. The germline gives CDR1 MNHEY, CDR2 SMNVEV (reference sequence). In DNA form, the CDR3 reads TGTGCCAGCAGGATGATGGGAATCGGGGAGCTGTTTTTT. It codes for CASRMMGIGELFF.

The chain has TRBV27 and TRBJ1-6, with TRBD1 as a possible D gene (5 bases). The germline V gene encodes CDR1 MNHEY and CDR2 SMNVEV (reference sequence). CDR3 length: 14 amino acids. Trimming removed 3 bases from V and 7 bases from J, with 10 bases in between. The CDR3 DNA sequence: TGTGCCAGCAGTTTTGTCGGGGGGAATTCACCCCTCCACTTT. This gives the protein CASSFVGGNSPLHF.

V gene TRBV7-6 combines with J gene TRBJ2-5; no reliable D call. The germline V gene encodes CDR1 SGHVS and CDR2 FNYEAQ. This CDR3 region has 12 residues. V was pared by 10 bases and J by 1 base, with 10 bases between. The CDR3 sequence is CATADSQETQYF. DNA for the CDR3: TGTGCCACCGCAGATTCCCAAGAGACCCAGTACTTC.

CDR3 sequence: CASSTLTGGYGYTF. The CDR3 coding sequence is TGTGCCAGCAGCACTCTCACAGGGGGTTATGGCTACACCTTC. The chain carries TRBV7-2 and TRBJ1-2; 8 bases agree with TRBD1. Germline CDR1 reads SGHTA; CDR2 reads FQGNSA. V was pared by 5 bases and J by 5 bases, with 7 bases of the junction left unmatched. The CDR3 contains 14 residues.

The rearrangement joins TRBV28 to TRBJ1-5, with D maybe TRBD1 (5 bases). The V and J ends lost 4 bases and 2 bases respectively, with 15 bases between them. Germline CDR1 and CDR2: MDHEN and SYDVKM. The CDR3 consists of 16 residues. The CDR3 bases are TGTGCCAGCAGTTCCCAAACAGGCGGGGGCAATCAGCCCCAGCATTTT. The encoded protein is CASSSQTGGGNQPQHF.

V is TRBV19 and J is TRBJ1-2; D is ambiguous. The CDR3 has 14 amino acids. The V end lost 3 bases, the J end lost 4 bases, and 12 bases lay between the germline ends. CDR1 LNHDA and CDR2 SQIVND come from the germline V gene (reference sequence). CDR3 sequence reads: CASSILPRGYGYTF. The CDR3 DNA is TGTGCCAGTAGTATCCTCCCACGGGGCTATGGCTACACCTTC.

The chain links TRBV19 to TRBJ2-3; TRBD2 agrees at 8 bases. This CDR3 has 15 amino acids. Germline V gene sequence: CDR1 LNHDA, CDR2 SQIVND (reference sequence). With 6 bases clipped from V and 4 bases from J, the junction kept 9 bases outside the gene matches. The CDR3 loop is CASSLSGGVSDTQYF. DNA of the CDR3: TGTGCCAGTAGCCTCAGCGGGGGTGTGTCAGATACGCAGTATTTT.

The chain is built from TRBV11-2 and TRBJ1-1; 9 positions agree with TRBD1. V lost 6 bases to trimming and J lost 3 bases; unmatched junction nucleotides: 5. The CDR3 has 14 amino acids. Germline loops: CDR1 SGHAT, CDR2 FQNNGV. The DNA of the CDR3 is TGTGCCAGCAGTTTTACAGGGGGCCACACTGAAGCTTTCTTT. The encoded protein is CASSFTGGHTEAFF.

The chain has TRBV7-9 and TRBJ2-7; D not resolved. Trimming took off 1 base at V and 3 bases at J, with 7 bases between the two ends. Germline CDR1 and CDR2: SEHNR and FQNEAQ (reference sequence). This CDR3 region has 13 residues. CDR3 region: CASSLVRYYEQYF. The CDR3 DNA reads TGTGCCAGCAGCTTAGTCCGTTACTACGAGCAGTACTTC.

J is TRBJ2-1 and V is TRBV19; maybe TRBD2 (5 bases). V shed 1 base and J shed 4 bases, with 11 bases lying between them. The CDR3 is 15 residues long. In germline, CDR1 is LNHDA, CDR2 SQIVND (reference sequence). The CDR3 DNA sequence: TGTGCCAGTAGTATAGGGTCCCCGGGGTACAATGAGCAGTTCTTC. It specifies CASSIGSPGYNEQFF. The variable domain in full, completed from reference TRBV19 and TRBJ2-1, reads DGGITQSPKYLFRKEGQNVTLSCEQNLNHDAMYWYRQDPGQGLRLIYYSQIVNDFQKGDIAEGYSVSREKKESFPLTVTSAQKNPTAFYLCASSIGSPGYNEQFFGPGTRLTVL.

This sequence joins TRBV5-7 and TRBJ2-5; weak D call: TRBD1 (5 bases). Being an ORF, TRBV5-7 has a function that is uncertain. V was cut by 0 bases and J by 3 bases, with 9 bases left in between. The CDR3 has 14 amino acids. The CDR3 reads CASSLEGPEETQYF. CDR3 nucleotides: TGTGCCAGCAGCTTGGAGGGGCCCGAAGAGACCCAGTACTTC.

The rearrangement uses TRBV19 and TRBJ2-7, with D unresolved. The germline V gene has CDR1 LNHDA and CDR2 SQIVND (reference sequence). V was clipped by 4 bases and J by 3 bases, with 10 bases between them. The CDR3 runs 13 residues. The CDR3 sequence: CASSTQADYEQYF. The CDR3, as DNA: TGTGCCAGTAGTACCCAGGCCGACTACGAGCAGTACTTC.

CDR3 sequence reads: CASSSFPGLAGSTDTQYF. The CDR3 coding sequence is TGTGCCAGCAGCTCTTTTCCGGGACTAGCGGGCTCCACAGATACGCAGTATTTT. The chain joins TRBV9 to TRBJ2-3, with 12 bases aligning to TRBD2. Germline V gene data show CDR1 as SGDLS and CDR2 as YYNGEE. V shed 4 bases, J shed 2 bases, and the junction held 11 bases outside the gene matches. The CDR3 contains 18 residues.

The CDR3 reads CASSAYSGGNLAGWQFF. DNA of the CDR3: TGTGCCAGCAGTGCCTATAGCGGGGGGAACCTCGCGGGTTGGCAGTTCTTC. This chain connects TRBV25-1 to TRBJ2-1, with TRBD2 matching 10 bases. The CDR3 spans 17 residues. The V segment lost 4 bases and the J segment 12 bases; nucleotides outside the gene matches: 18. CDR1 is MGHDK and CDR2 is SYGVNS in the germline V gene. Full variable domain (outside the CDR3, taken from reference TRBV25-1 and TRBJ2-1): EADIYQTPRYLVIGTGKKITLECSQTMGHDKMYWYQQDPGMELHLIHYSYGVNSTEKGDLSSESTVSRIRTEHFPLTLESARPSHTSQYLCASSAYSGGNLAGWQFFGPGTRLTVL.

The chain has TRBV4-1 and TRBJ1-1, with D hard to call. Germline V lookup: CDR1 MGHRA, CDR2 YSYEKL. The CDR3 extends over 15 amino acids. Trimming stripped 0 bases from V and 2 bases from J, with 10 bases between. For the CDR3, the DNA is TGCGCCAGCAGCCAAGATCAGGACGGTAACACTGAAGCTTTCTTT. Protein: CASSQDQDGNTEAFF.

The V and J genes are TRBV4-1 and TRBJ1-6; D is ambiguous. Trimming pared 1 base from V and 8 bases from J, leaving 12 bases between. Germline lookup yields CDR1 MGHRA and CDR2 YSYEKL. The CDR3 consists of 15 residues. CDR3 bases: TGCGCCAGCAGCCAAGGGCCCCTCCTCCATTCACCCCTCCACTTT. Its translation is CASSQGPLLHSPLHF.

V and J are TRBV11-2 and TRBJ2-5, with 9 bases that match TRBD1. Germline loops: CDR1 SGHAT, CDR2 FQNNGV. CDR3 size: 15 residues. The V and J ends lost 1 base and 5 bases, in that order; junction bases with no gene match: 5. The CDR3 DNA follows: TGTGCCAGCAGCTTAGCTGGGACAGGGTACGAGACCCAGTACTTC. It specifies CASSLAGTGYETQYF.

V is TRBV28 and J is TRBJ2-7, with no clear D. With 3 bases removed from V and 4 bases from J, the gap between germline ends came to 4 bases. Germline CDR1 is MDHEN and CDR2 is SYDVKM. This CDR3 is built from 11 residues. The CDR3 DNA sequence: TGTGCCAGCAGTTTTGGGTACGAGCAGTACTTC. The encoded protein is CASSFGYEQYF.

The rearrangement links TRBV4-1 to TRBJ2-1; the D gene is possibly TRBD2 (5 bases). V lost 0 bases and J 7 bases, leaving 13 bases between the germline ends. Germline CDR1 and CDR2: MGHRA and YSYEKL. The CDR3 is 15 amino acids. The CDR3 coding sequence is TGCGCCAGCAGCCAAGAGGTGGGAGAGGCAAATGAGCAGTTCTTC. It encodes CASSQEVGEANEQFF.

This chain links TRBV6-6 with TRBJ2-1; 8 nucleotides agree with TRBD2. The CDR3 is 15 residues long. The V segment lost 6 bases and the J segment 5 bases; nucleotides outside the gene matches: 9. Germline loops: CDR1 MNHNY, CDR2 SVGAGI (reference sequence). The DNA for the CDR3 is TGTGCCAGCAGCTACACTAGCGGCCAGCACAATGAGCAGTTCTTC. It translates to CASSYTSGQHNEQFF.

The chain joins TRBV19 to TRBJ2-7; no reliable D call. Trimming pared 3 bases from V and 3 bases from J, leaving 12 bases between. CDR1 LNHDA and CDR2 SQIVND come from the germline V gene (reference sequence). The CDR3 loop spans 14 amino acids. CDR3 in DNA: TGTGCCAGTAGTATGAATACCGGGCTCTACGAGCAGTACTTC. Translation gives CASSMNTGLYEQYF. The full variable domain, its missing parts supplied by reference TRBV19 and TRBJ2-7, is DGGITQSPKYLFRKEGQNVTLSCEQNLNHDAMYWYRQDPGQGLRLIYYSQIVNDFQKGDIAEGYSVSREKKESFPLTVTSAQKNPTAFYLCASSMNTGLYEQYFGPGTRLTVT.

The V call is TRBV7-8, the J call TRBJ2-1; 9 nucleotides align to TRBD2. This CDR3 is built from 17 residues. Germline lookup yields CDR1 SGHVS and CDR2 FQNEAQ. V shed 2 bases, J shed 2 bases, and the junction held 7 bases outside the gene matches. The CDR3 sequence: CASSLFGGRGTYNEQFF. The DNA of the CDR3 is TGTGCCAGCAGCTTATTCGGCGGGAGGGGCACCTACAATGAGCAGTTCTTC. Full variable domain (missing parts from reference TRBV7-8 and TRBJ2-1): GAGVSQSPRYKVAKRGQDVALRCDPISGHVSLFWYQQALGQGPEFLTYFQNEAQLDKSGLPSDRFFAERPEGSVSTLKIQRTQQEDSAVYLCASSLFGGRGTYNEQFFGPGTRLTVL.

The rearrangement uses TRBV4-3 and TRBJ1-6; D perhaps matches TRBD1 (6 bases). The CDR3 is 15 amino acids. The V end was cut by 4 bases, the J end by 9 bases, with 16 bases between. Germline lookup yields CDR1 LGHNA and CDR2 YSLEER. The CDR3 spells CASSRTEQASSPLHF. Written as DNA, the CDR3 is TGCGCCAGCAGCCGGACAGAACAGGCCTCTTCACCCCTCCACTTT.

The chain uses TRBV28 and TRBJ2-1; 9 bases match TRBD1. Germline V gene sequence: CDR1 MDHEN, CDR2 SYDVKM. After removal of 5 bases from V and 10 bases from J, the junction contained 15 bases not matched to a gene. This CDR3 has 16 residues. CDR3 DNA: TGTGCCAGCAGTCCCTCCCCGGGACAGGGCCTCGGAGAGCAGTTCTTC. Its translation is CASSPSPGQGLGEQFF.

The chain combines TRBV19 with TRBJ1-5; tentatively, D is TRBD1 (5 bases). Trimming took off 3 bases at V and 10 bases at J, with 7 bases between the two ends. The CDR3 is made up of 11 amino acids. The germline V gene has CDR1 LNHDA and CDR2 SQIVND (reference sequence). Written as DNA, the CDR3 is TGTGCCAGTAGTATGGGGGGACCCCAGCATTTT. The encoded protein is CASSMGGPQHF.

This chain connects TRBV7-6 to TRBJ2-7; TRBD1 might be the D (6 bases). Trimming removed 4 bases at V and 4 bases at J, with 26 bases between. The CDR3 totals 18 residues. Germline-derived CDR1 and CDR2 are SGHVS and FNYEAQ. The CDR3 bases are TGTGCCAGCAGCTATTTTCTACGACAGGACCCTCAACAATACGAGCAGTACTTC. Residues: CASSYFLRQDPQQYEQYF.

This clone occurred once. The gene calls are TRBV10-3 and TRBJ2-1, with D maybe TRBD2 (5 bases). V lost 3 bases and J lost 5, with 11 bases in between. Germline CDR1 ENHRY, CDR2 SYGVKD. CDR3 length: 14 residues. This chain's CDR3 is CAISDPDFNNEQFF. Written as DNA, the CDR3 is TGTGCCATCAGTGACCCGGACTTTAACAATGAGCAGTTCTTC.

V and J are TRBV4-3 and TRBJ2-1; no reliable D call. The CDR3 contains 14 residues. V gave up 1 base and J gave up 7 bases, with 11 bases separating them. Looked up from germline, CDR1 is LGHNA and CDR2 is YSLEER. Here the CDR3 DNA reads TGCGCCAGCAGCCAAGTAACAGCTTTTAATGAGCAGTTCTTC. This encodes CASSQVTAFNEQFF.